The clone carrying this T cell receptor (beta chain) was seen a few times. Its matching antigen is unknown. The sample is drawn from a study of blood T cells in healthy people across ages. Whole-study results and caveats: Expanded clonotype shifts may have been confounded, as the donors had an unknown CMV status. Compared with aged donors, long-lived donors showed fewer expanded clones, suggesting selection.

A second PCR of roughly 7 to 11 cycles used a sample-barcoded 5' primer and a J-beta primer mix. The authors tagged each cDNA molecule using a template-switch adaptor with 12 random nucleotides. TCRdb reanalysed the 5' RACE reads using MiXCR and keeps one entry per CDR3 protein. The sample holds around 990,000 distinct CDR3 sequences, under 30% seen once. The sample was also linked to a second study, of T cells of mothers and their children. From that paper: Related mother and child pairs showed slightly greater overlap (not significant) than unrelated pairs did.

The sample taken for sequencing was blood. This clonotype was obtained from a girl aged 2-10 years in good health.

Here the CDR3 reads CASRQPTGSKGYTF. The CDR3 coding sequence is TGTGCCAGCAGGCAGCCCACAGGGAGTAAGGGCTACACCTTC. The chain has TRBV6-5 and TRBJ1-2, with a possible D match to TRBD1 (6 bases). This CDR3 spans 14 amino acids. Germline assignment: CDR1 MNHEY and CDR2 SVGAGI. V was trimmed by 6 bases and J by 8 bases, leaving 19 bases between them.